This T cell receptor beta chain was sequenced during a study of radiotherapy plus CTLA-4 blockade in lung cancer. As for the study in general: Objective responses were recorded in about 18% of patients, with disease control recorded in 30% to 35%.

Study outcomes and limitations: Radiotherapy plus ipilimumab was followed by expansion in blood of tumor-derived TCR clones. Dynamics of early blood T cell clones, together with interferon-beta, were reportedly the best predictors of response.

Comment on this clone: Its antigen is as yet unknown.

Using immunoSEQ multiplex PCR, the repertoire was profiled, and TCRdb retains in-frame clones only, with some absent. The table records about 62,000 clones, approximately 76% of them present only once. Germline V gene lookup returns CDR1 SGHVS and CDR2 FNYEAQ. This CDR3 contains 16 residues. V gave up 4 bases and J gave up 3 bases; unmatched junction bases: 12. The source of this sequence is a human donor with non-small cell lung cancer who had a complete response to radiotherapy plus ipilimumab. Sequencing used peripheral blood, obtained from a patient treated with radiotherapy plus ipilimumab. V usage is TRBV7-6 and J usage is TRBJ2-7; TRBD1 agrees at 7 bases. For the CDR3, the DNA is TGTGCCAGCAGCTCTAGATATAAGGGGGACAGCTACGAGCAGTACTTC. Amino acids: CASSSRYKGDSYEQYF.